A selection of T cell receptor beta chains follows, all from one sample in a study of cytomegalovirus exposure and HLA in healthy donors. Only in-frame clones appear in the TCRdb table, and some are missing; sequencing was by immunoSEQ multiplex PCR. The sample consists of 99,000 or so clones, 76% of them appearing once. The sample consisted of PBMCs. These receptors originate from a man aged 40-55 years in good health and CMV-seropositive. CDR3s include the opening cysteine and the closing phenylalanine or tryptophan.

V,J,CDR3
TRBV7-9,TRBJ2-3,CASSLSSAADTQYF
TRBV15,TRBJ1-4,CATSTLRGLNEKLFF
TRBV7-3,TRBJ2-1,CASSLTRNEQFF
TRBV7-2,TRBJ2-1,CASSFRQDSYNEQFF
TRBV7-2,TRBJ1-1,CASSFLPGNTEAFF
TRBV11-3,TRBJ2-5,CASSLRRETQYF
TRBV2,TRBJ2-7,CASSAQGPFYEQYF
TRBV4-1,TRBJ2-3,CASSQDGGASDTQYF
TRBV5-1,TRBJ1-4,CASSLGANEKLFF
TRBV5-1,TRBJ2-2,CASSLAGTNTGELFF
TRBV4-3,TRBJ2-7,CASSQTDRDTPQQYF
TRBV11-3,TRBJ2-1,CASSFYSGILYNEQFF
TRBV7-2,TRBJ2-3,CASSFRGTSGKDTQYF
TRBV27,TRBJ2-4,CASSFLGASGGPNSQYF
TRBV5-8,TRBJ2-6,CASAWGGRTGANGLTF
TRBV4-2,TRBJ2-2,CASSGLAGTNTGELFF
TRBV10-2,TRBJ1-2,CASSEGDRGGLFGYTF
TRBV10-3,TRBJ1-4,CAISEGRGNGEKLFF
TRBV9,TRBJ2-3,CASSVVGSTQYF
TRBV6-1,TRBJ2-5,CAGGTGRKETQYF
TRBV30,TRBJ1-2,CAWSEGPNYGYTF
TRBV5-6,TRBJ1-5,CASSFFRDRANQPQHF
TRBV2,TRBJ1-5,CASSERLRGTQHF
TRBV7-2,TRBJ2-5,CASSNGQLDQETQYF
TRBV29-1,TRBJ2-6,CSADSGANGLTF
TRBV7-2,TRBJ2-7,CASSQRHSGSVYEQYF